This entry is about one TCR beta chain. The data are from a study of blood T cell repertoires in COVID-19. Overall study: In each case, the material was cDNA or gDNA derived from T cells, B-cell-depleted T cells, or PBMCs.

With 4 bases removed from V and 0 bases from J, the gap between germline ends came to 10 bases. The V gene's germline CDR1 is SNHLY and CDR2 FYNNEI. The CDR3 is 15 residues long. Sequencing used immunoSEQ multiplex PCR; TCRdb keeps in-frame clones, though not all of them. The profile covers 73,000 or so clones, with roughly four fifths appearing a single time and around 4.4% taken by the ten largest. Sequenced sample: peripheral blood. This TCR derives from a woman in her fifties or sixties with acute or convalescent COVID-19. The V gene is TRBV2, the J gene TRBJ1-5; D not resolved. The CDR3 nucleotides are TGTGCCAGCAGTGTCACAGCCGATAGCAATCAGCCCCAGCATTTT. This gives the protein CASSVTADSNQPQHF.